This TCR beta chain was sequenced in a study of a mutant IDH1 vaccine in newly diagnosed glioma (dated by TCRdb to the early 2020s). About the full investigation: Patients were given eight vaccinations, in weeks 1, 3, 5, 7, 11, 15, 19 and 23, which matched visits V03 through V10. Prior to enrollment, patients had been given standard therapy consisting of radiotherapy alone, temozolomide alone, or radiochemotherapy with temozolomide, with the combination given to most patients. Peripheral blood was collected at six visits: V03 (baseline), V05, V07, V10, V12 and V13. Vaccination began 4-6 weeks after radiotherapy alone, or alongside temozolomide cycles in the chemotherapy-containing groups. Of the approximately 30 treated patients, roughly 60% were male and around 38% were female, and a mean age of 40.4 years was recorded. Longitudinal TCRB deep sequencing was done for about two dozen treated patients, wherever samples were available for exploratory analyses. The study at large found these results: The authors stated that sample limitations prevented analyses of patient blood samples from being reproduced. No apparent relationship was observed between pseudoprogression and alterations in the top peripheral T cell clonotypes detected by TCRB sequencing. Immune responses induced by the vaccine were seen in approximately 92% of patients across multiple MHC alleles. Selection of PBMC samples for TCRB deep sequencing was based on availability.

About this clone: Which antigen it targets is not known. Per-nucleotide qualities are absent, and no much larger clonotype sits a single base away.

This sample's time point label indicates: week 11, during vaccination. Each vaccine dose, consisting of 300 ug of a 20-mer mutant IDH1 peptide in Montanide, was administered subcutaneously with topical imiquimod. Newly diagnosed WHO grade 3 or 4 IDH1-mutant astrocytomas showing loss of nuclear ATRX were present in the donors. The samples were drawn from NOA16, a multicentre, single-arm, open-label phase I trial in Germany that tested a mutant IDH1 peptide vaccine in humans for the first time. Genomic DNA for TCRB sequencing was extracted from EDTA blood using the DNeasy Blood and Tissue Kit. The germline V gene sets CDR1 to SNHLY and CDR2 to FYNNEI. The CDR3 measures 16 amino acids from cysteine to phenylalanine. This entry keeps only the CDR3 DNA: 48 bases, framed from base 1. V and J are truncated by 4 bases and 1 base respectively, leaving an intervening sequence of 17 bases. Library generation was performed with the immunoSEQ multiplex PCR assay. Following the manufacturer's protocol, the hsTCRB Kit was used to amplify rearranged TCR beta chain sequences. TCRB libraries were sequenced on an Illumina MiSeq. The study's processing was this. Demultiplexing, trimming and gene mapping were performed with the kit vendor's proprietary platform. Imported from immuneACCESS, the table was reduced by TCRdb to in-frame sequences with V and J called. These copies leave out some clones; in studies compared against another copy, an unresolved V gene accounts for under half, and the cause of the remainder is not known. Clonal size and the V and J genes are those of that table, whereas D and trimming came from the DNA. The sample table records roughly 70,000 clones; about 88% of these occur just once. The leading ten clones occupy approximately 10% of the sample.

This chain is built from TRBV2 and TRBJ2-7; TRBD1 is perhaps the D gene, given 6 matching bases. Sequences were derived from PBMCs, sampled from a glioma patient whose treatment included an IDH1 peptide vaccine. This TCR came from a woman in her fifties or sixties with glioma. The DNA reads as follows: TGTGCCAGCAGTGTCCCTCCGGGACAAAATTCCTACGAGCAGTACTTC. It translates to CASSVPPGQNSYEQYF.